The rows below give T cell receptor beta chains drawn from one sample of a study of blood T cell repertoires in COVID-19. Using immunoSEQ multiplex PCR, the repertoire was profiled, and TCRdb retains in-frame clones only, with some absent. This table holds just under 350,000 clones, around 91% found once. The sequencing input was peripheral blood. The receptors come from a woman aged 18-30 years who had recovered from COVID-19. The CDR3 runs from the conserved cysteine through the conserved F or W. A D gene is named only where the DNA matches it firmly. Clone sizes are given selectively: once, few, many, or a class where the clone is expanded.

D: TRBD1; size: .; V: TRBV11-3; J: TRBJ1-1; CDR3: CASSVMGQYTEAFF; DNA: TGTGCCAGCAGCGTCATGGGACAGTACACTGAAGCTTTCTTT
D: TRBD1; size: .; V: TRBV6-6; J: TRBJ2-2; CDR3: CASSTPGQKNTGELFF; DNA: TGTGCCAGCAGTACCCCGGGACAGAAAAACACCGGGGAGCTGTTTTTT
D: .; size: .; V: TRBV9; J: TRBJ2-1; CDR3: CASSVLVFNEQFF; DNA: TGTGCCAGCAGCGTATTAGTTTTCAATGAGCAGTTCTTC
D: .; size: .; V: TRBV7-2; J: TRBJ1-6; CDR3: CASSLGLEEGYNSPLHF; DNA: TGTGCCAGCAGCTTAGGGCTGGAGGAGGGGTATAATTCACCCCTCCACTTT
D: TRBD1; size: .; V: TRBV19; J: TRBJ1-4; CDR3: CASAEQGAPANEKLFF; DNA: TGTGCCAGTGCAGAACAGGGGGCACCAGCTAATGAAAAACTGTTTTTT
D: TRBD2; size: .; V: TRBV9; J: TRBJ2-1; CDR3: CASSESGTSGGNEQFF; DNA: TGTGCCAGCAGCGAGAGCGGGACTAGCGGAGGGAATGAGCAGTTCTTC
D: TRBD2; size: .; V: TRBV19; J: TRBJ2-4; CDR3: CASSTEAGAWDIQYF; DNA: TGTGCCAGTAGTACAGAAGCGGGAGCTTGGGACATTCAGTACTTC
D: TRBD1; size: .; V: TRBV11-2; J: TRBJ2-6; CDR3: CASSLQTGRLSGANVLTF; DNA: TGTGCCAGCAGTCTACAGACAGGGAGACTTTCTGGGGCCAACGTCCTGACTTTC
D: .; size: .; V: TRBV21-1; J: TRBJ1-5; CDR3: CASSKGDRVNQPQHF; DNA: TGTGCCAGCAGCAAAGGGGACAGGGTCAATCAGCCCCAGCATTTT
D: .; size: .; V: TRBV4-3; J: TRBJ1-1; CDR3: CASSQGSNRGTEAFF; DNA: TGCGCCAGCAGCCAAGGGTCCAATCGGGGCACTGAAGCTTTCTTT
D: TRBD2; size: .; V: TRBV6-5; J: TRBJ2-1; CDR3: CASSYTSGSYNEQFF; DNA: TGTGCCAGCAGTTACACTAGCGGGAGCTACAATGAGCAGTTCTTC
D: TRBD1; size: .; V: TRBV28; J: TRBJ2-1; CDR3: CASSIRQGARNEQFF; DNA: TGTGCCAGCAGTATCCGACAGGGGGCGCGGAATGAGCAGTTCTTC
D: .; size: .; V: TRBV27; J: TRBJ2-1; CDR3: CASSRQSSYNEQFF; DNA: TGTGCCAGCAGCCGACAGAGCTCCTACAATGAGCAGTTCTTC
D: TRBD2; size: .; V: TRBV3-1/TRBV3-2; J: TRBJ2-5; CDR3: CASSQLAGGLETQYF; DNA: TGTGCCAGCAGCCAACTAGCGGGAGGTTTGGAGACCCAGTACTTC
D: TRBD2; size: once; V: TRBV6-2/TRBV6-3; J: TRBJ2-5; CDR3: CASSPGLAGTGGETQYF; DNA: TGTGCCAGCAGCCCCGGACTAGCGGGAACGGGAGGTGAGACCCAGTACTTC
D: .; size: .; V: TRBV10-3; J: TRBJ1-4; CDR3: CAISESIAGSRANEKLFF; DNA: TGTGCCATCAGTGAGTCGATAGCCGGGTCCCGGGCTAATGAAAAACTGTTTTTT
D: .; size: .; V: TRBV10-3; J: TRBJ2-1; CDR3: CAIRGAGGDNEQFF; DNA: TGTGCCATCAGGGGGGCCGGAGGCGACAATGAGCAGTTCTTC
D: TRBD2; size: .; V: TRBV9; J: TRBJ2-1; CDR3: CASSVAQAGEIAHNEQFF; DNA: TGTGCCAGCAGCGTAGCTCAGGCGGGAGAGATCGCCCACAATGAGCAGTTCTTC
D: .; size: .; V: TRBV12-3/TRBV12-4; J: TRBJ1-2; CDR3: CATEEGTNYGYTF; DNA: TGTGCCACTGAAGAGGGAACTAACTATGGCTACACCTTC
D: TRBD1; size: few; V: TRBV6-6; J: TRBJ2-2; CDR3: CASSHRPPSRARGLDTGELFF; DNA: TGTGCCAGCAGTCACCGCCCGCCAAGTCGGGCCAGGGGGTTAGACACCGGGGAGCTGTTTTTT
D: .; size: .; V: TRBV5-4; J: TRBJ1-6; CDR3: CASSSQGSYNSPLHF; DNA: TGTGCCAGCAGCTCCCAGGGGTCCTATAATTCACCCCTCCACTTT
D: .; size: .; V: TRBV11-2; J: TRBJ2-2; CDR3: CASSPGTGELFF; DNA: TGTGCCAGCAGCCCAGGGACCGGGGAGCTGTTTTTT
D: .; size: .; V: TRBV24-1; J: TRBJ2-3; CDR3: CATSDPAPEGTDTQYF; DNA: TGTGCCACCAGTGACCCCGCTCCAGAGGGCACAGATACGCAGTATTTT
D: .; size: once; V: TRBV29-1; J: TRBJ2-3; CDR3: CSADSGGTDTQYF; DNA: TGCAGCGCCGACAGTGGGGGCACAGATACGCAGTATTTT
D: .; size: .; V: TRBV19; J: TRBJ1-3; CDR3: CASSRGAGNTIYF; DNA: TGTGCCAGTAGTAGGGGGGCTGGAAACACCATATATTTT
D: .; size: few; V: TRBV4-3; J: TRBJ1-2; CDR3: CASSQVYKAGGYTF; DNA: TGCGCCAGCAGCCAAGTTTACAAAGCGGGGGGCTACACCTTC
D: TRBD1; size: .; V: TRBV9; J: TRBJ1-1; CDR3: CASSAQGLNTEAFF; DNA: TGTGCCAGCAGCGCACAGGGGTTGAACACTGAAGCTTTCTTT
D: TRBD1; size: .; V: TRBV7-2; J: TRBJ1-2; CDR3: CASSFLGTGDYGYTF; DNA: TGTGCCAGCAGCTTTCTAGGGACAGGGGACTATGGCTACACCTTC
D: .; size: once; V: TRBV24-1; J: TRBJ2-1; CDR3: CATSEIGGHEQFF; DNA: TGTGCCACCAGTGAGATTGGGGGCCATGAGCAGTTCTTC
D: .; size: .; V: TRBV10-3; J: TRBJ1-4; CDR3: CAISRTERDEKLFF; DNA: TGTGCCATCAGTCGGACAGAAAGAGATGAAAAACTGTTTTTT
D: .; size: .; V: TRBV5-4; J: TRBJ2-1; CDR3: CASSLARDPYNEQFF; DNA: TGTGCCAGCAGCTTGGCGCGGGACCCCTACAATGAGCAGTTCTTC
D: .; size: .; V: TRBV4-1; J: TRBJ1-1; CDR3: CASSSRTEFNTEAFF; DNA: TGCGCCAGCAGCTCGCGGACTGAGTTTAACACTGAAGCTTTCTTT
D: TRBD1; size: once; V: TRBV5-1; J: TRBJ1-1; CDR3: CASSRAGGGNTEAFF; DNA: TGCGCCAGCAGCCGTGCAGGGGGCGGGAACACTGAAGCTTTCTTT
D: TRBD2; size: .; V: TRBV7-8; J: TRBJ2-1; CDR3: CASSLVRLAGFNEQFF; DNA: TGTGCCAGCAGCTTAGTGAGACTAGCGGGATTTAATGAGCAGTTCTTC